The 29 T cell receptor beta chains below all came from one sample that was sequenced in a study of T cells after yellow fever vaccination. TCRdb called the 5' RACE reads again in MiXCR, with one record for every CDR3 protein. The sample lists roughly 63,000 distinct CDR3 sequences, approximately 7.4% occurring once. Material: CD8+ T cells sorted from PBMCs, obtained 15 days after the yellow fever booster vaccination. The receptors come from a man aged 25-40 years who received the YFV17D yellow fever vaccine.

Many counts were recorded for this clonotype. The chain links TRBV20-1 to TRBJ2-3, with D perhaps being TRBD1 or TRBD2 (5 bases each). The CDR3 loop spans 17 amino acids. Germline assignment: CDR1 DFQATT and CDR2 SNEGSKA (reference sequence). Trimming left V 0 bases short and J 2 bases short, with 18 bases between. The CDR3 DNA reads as TGCAGTGCTAGAGATGGGGCGGACTCTATAGCCACAGATACGCAGTATTTT. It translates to CSARDGADSIATDTQYF.

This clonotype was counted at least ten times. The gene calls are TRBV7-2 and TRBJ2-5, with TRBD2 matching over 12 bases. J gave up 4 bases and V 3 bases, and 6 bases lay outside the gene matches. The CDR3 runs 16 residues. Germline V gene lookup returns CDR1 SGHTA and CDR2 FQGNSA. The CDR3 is CASSFSGLAGLETQYF. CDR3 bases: TGTGCCAGCAGCTTTAGCGGACTAGCGGGATTAGAGACCCAGTACTTC.

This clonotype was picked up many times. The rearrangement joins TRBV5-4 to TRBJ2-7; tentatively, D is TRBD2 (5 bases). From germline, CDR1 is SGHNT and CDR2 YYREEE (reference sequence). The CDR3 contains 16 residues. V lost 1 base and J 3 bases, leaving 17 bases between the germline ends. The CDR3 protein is CASSLMASRSVYEQYF. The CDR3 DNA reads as TGTGCCAGCAGCTTGATGGCTAGCCGATCCGTCTACGAGCAGTACTTC.

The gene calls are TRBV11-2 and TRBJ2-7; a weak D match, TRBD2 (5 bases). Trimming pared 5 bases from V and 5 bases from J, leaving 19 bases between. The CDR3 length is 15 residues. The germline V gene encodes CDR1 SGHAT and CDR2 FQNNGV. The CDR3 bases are TGTGCCAGCAGCAAACTAGTCAGCACGCTCCACGAGCAGTACTTC. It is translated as CASSKLVSTLHEQYF.

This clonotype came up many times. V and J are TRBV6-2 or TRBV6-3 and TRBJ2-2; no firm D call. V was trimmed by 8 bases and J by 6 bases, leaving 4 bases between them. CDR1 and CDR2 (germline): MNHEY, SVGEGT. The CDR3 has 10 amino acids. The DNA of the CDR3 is TGTGCCAGCGGCCCCGGGGAGCTGTTTTTT. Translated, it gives CASGPGELFF.

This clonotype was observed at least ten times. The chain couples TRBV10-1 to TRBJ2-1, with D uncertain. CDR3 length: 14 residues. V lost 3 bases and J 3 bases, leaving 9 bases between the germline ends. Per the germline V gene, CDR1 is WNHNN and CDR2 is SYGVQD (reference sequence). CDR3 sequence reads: CASSDSDGYNEQFF. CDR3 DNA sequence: TGCGCCAGCAGTGATTCCGACGGCTACAATGAGCAGTTCTTC.

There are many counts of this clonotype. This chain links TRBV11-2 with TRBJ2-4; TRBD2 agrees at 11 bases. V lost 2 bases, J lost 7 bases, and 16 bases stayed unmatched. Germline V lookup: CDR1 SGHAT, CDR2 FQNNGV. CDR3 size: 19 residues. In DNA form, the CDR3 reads TGTGCCAGCAGCTTACTTCCCATTGTTAGCGGGAGGGCAGGGAACATTCAGTACTTC. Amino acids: CASSLLPIVSGRAGNIQYF.

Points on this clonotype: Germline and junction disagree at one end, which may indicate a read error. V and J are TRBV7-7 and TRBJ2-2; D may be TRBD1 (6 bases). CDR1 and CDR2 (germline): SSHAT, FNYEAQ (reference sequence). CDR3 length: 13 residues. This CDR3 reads CASRPTGSGELFF. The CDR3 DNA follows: TGTGCTAGCAGGCCGACAGGTTCGGGGGAGCTGTTTTTT.

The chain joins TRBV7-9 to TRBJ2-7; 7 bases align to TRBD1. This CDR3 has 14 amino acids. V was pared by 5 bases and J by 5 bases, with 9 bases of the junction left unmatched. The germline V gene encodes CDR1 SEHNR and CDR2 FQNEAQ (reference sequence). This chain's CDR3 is CASSNPGQDHEQYF. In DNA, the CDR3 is TGTGCCAGCAGCAACCCCGGACAGGACCACGAGCAGTACTTC.

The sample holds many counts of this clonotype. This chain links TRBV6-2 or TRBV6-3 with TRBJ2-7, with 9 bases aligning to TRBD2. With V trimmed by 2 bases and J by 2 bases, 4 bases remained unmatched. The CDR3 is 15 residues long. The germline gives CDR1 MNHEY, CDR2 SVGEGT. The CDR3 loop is CASSYRLAGTYEQYF. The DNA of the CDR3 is TGTGCCAGCAGTTACAGGCTAGCGGGGACCTACGAGCAGTACTTC.

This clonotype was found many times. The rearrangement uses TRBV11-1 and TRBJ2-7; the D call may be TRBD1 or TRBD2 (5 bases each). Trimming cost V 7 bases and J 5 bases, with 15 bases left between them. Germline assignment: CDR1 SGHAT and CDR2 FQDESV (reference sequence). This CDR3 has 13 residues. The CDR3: CASTRDPGDEQYF. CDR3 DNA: TGTGCCAGCACTCGGGACCCCGGGGACGAGCAGTACTTC.

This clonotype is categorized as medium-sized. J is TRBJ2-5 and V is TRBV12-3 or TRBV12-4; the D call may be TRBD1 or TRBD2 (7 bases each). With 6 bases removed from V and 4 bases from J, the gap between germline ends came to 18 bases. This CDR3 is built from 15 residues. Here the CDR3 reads CASSRQGAGLETQYF. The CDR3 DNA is TGTGCCAGCAGCAGACAGGGAGCGGGGTTAGAGACCCAGTACTTC.

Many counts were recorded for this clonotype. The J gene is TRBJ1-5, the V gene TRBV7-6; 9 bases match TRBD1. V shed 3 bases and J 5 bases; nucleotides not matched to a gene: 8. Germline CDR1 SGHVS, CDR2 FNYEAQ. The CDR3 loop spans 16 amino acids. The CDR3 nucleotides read TGTGCCAGCAGCTTGGGGGGGACAGGGTCGCATCAGCCCCAGCATTTT. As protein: CASSLGGTGSHQPQHF.

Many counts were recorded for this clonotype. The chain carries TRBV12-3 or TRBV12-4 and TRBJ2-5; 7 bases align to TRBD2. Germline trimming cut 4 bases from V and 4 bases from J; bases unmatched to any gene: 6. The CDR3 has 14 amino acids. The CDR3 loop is CASSYSGKGETQYF. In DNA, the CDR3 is TGTGCCAGCAGTTACAGCGGGAAAGGAGAGACCCAGTACTTC.

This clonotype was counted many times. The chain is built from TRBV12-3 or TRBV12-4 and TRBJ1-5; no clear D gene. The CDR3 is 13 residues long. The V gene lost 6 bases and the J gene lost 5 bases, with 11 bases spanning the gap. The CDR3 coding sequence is TGTGCCAGCAGCCCCAGCGGTCATCAGCCCCAGCATTTT. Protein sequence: CASSPSGHQPQHF.

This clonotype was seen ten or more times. The CDR3 region is CAGGLAAYNEQFF. The CDR3 DNA sequence: TGTGCCGGAGGACTAGCGGCTTACAATGAGCAGTTCTTC. The rearrangement links TRBV7-9 to TRBJ2-1; 10 bases fit TRBD2. The trim removed 11 bases at V and 4 bases at J, leaving 5 bases unmatched. The CDR3 is made up of 13 amino acids. In germline, CDR1 is SEHNR, CDR2 FQNEAQ (reference sequence).

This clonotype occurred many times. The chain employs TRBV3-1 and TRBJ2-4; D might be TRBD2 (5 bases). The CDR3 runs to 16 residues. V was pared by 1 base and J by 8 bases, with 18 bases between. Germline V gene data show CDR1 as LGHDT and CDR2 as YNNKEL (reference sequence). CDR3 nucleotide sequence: TGTGCCAGCAGCCAAGGCTCGGACGTGAGGGTCCACATTCAGTACTTC. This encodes CASSQGSDVRVHIQYF.

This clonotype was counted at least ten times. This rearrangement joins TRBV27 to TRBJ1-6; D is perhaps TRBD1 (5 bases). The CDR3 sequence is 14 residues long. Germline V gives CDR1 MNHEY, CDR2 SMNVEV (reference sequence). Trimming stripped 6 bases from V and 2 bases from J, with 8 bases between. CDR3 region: CASRQGAYNSPLHF. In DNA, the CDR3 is TGTGCCAGCAGGCAGGGAGCCTATAATTCACCCCTCCACTTT.

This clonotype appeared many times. The CDR3 nucleotides read TGTGCCAGCAGTACCTTCAGGGGCCCCTACGAGCAGTACTTC. This gives the protein CASSTFRGPYEQYF. The rearrangement links TRBV28 to TRBJ2-7; a possible D gene is TRBD1 (6 bases). Per the germline V gene, CDR1 is MDHEN and CDR2 is SYDVKM. V lost 5 bases, J lost 2 bases, and 13 bases lay in between. CDR3 length: 14 residues.

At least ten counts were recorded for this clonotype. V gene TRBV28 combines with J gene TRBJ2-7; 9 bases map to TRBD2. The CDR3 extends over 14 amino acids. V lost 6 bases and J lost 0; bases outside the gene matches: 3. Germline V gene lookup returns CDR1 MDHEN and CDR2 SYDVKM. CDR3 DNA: TGTGCCAGCAGAATAGCGGGAGACTCCTACGAGCAGTACTTC. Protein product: CASRIAGDSYEQYF.

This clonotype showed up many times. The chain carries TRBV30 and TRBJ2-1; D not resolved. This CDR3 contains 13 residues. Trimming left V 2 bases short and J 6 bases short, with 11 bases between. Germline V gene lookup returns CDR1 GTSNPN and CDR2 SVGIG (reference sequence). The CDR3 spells CAWSQNAGNEQFF. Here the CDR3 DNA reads TGTGCCTGGAGTCAGAACGCCGGCAATGAGCAGTTCTTC.

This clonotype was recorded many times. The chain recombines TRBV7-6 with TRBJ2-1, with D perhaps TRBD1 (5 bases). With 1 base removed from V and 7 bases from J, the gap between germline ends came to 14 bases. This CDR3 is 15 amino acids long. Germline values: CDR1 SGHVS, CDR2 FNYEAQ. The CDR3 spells CASSLVPAGKNEQFF. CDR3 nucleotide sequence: TGTGCCAGCAGCTTAGTCCCGGCAGGGAAGAATGAGCAGTTCTTC.

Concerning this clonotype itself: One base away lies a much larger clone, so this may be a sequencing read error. CDR3 protein: CASIIGEQYF. CDR3 nucleotide sequence: TGTGCCAGCATCATTGGGGAGCAGTACTTC. The chain employs TRBV2 and TRBJ2-7; D is ambiguous. V lost 7 bases, J lost 7 bases, and 8 bases lay in between. CDR3 length: 10 residues. Looked up from germline, CDR1 is SNHLY and CDR2 is FYNNEI.

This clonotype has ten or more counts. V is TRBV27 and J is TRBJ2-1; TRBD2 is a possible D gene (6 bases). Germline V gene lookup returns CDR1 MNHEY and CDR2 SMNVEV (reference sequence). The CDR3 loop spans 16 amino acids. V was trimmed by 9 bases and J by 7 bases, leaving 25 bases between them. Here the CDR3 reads CASDYLGFGGGNEQFF. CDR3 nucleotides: TGTGCCAGTGATTATCTGGGGTTTGGGGGAGGTAATGAGCAGTTCTTC.

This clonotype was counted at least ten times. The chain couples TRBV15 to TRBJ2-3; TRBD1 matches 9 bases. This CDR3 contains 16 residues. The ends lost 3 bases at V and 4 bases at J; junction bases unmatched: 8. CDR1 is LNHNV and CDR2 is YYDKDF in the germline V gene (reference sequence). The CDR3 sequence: CATSRDRGRVSDTQYF. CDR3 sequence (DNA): TGTGCCACCAGCAGGGACAGGGGCAGGGTCTCAGATACGCAGTATTTT.

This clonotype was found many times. The CDR3 DNA reads as TGTGCCACCTCCCTGTCTTGTGAATCCGATACGCAGTATTTT. Its protein product is CATSLSCESDTQYF. The rearrangement joins TRBV21-1 to TRBJ2-3; no DNA check was done on the table's D call, TRBD1. TRBV21-1 is an annotated pseudogene. The CDR3 is 14 amino acids.

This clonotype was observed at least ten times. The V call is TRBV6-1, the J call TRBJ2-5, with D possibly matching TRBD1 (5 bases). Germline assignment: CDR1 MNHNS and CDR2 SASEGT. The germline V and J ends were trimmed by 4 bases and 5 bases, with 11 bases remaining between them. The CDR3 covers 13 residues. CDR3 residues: CASSGGPFETQYF. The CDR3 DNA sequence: TGTGCCAGCAGTGGGGGCCCTTTTGAGACCCAGTACTTC.

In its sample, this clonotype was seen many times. The CDR3 sequence is CATPRLETDACSIQYF. The CDR3 DNA reads TGTGCCACCCCTCGGTTGGAGACGGACGCATGCAGCATTCAGTACTTC. The chain combines TRBV15 with TRBJ2-4; D is unclear. V was shortened by 8 bases and J by 9 bases, with 26 bases between the two germline ends. This CDR3 region has 16 residues. Germline loops: CDR1 LNHNV, CDR2 YYDKDF (reference sequence).

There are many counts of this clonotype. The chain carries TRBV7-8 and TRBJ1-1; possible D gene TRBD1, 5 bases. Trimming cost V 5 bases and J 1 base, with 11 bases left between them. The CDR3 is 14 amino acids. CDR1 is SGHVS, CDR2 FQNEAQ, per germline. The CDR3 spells CASSLTTGNTEAFF. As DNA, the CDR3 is TGTGCCAGCAGCCTAACCACAGGGAACACTGAAGCTTTCTTT.